The clone carrying this T cell receptor beta chain has only a few counts. From 400 to 450 ng of RNA, a library with molecular barcoded alpha/delta and beta/gamma adaptors was made. MiXCR, run by TCRdb on the reads, gives a single entry per CDR3 protein. The top ten clones hold roughly 14% of a sample with 50,000 or so distinct CDR3 sequences, around a fifth of them seen once. The sample comes from a study of read filtering for tumor transcriptome and immune sequencing. The CDR3 length is 14 residues. V gave up 3 bases and J gave up 0 bases, with 6 bases separating them. Germline V gene sequence: CDR1 LNHNV, CDR2 YYDKDF (reference sequence).

The V call is TRBV15, the J call TRBJ1-5; D is unclear. The sequenced material came from a population of CD138-negative cells sorted from bone marrow. This TCR derives from a donor aged 40 or older with multiple myeloma. The CDR3 is CATSSSYSNQPQHF. CDR3 in DNA: TGTGCCACCAGCAGTTCTTATAGCAATCAGCCCCAGCATTTT.